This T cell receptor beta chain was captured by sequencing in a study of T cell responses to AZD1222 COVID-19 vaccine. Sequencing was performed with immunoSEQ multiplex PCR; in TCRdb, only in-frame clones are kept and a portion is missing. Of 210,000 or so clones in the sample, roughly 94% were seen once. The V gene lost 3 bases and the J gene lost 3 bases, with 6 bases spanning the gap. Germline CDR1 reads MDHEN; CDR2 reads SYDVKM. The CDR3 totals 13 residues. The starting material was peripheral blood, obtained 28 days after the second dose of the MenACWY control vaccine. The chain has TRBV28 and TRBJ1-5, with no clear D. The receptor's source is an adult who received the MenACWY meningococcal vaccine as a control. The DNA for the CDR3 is TGTGCCAGCAGTTTCGCAGACAATCAGCCCCAGCATTTT. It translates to CASSFADNQPQHF.